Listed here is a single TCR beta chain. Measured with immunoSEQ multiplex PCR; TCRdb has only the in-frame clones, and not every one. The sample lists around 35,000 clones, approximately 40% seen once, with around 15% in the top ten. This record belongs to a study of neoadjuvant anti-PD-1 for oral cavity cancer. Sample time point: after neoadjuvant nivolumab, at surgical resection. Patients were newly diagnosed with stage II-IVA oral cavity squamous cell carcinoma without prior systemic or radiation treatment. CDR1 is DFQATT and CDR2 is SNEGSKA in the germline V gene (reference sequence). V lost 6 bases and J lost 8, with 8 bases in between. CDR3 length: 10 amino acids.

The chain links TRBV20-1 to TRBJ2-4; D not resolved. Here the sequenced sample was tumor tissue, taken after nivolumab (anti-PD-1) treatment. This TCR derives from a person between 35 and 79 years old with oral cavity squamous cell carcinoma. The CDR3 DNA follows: TGCAGTGCCAAGTGGGACATTCAGTACTTC. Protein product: CSAKWDIQYF.